These 13 T cell receptor beta chains were sequenced from one sample in a study of T cells in Graves' hyperthyroidism and ophthalmopathy. From RNA transcripts, TCR beta CDR3 regions were amplified. HTBI primers were the set used in a first-round RT-PCR of the TCR CDR3. One entry per CDR3 protein, called by TCRdb with MiXCR from the multiplex PCR reads. This sample has 500,000 or so distinct CDR3 sequences, with 15% to 20% found just once. Sequencing used blood. All receptors come from a woman between 18 and 29 years old with Graves' ophthalmopathy.

Concerning this clonotype itself: A read error may produce the germline difference seen at one junction end. The V and J genes are TRBV18 and TRBJ1-1; TRBD1 might be the D (5 bases). This CDR3 is 13 amino acids long. The germline CDR1 and CDR2 sequences are KGHSH and LQKENI. The CDR3 sequence is CASSPGANTEDFF. The DNA for the CDR3 is TGTGCCAGCTCACCAGGGGCCAACACTGAAGATTTCTTT.

This clonotype showed up many times. The rearrangement links TRBV11-1 to TRBJ2-2; the D is unclear. The CDR3 spans 14 residues. CDR1 SGHAT and CDR2 FQDESV come from the germline V gene (reference sequence). Between the trimmed V and J ends, which lost 5 bases and 2 bases, there was a span of 9 bases. Here the CDR3 DNA reads TGTGCCAGCAGCCGGAAGGGTAACACCGGGGAGCTGTTTTTT. It yields the protein CASSRKGNTGELFF.

Many counts were recorded for this clonotype. The J gene is TRBJ1-1, the V gene TRBV18, with D hard to call. Germline CDR1 reads KGHSH; CDR2 reads LQKENI. V lost 3 bases to trimming and J lost 2 bases, with 7 bases between them. CDR3 size: 13 residues. The CDR3 DNA reads as TGTGCCAGCTCACCGGGAAGTAACACTGAAGCTTTCTTT. Its protein is CASSPGSNTEAFF.

This clonotype turned up a few times. The V gene is TRBV6-1, the J gene TRBJ1-2; D might be TRBD1 (6 bases). Trimming left V 3 bases short and J 8 bases short, with 22 bases between. Per the germline V gene, CDR1 is MNHNS and CDR2 is SASEGT. This CDR3 spans 16 amino acids. The CDR3 region has the DNA TGTGCCAGCAGTGATGGCCACGGACAGCTGGCTGCGGGCTACACCTTC. Protein sequence: CASSDGHGQLAAGYTF.

This clonotype occurred a few times. The chain combines TRBV29-1 with TRBJ1-2; D ambiguous. CDR1 and CDR2 from the germline V gene are SQVTM and ANQGSEA. This CDR3 region has 15 residues. Trimming took 4 bases from V and 4 from J, leaving 19 bases between them. In nucleotides, the CDR3 is TGCAGCGTTGTTGAGAGTAGGATGGGCGCCTATGGCTACACCTTC. Encoded protein: CSVVESRMGAYGYTF.

The genes are TRBV6-1 and TRBJ1-6, with D possibly being TRBD1 (5 bases). The V gene's germline CDR1 is MNHNS and CDR2 SASEGT. Trimming removed 3 bases from V and 2 bases from J, with 11 bases in between. The CDR3 covers 16 residues. CDR3 nucleotide sequence: TGTGCCAGCAGTGAGGCAGGGATCGCCTATAATTCACCCCTCCACTTT. Translating gives CASSEAGIAYNSPLHF.

J is TRBJ1-6 and V is TRBV4-1, with TRBD1 identical over 9 bases. V dropped 3 bases and J dropped 8; count of bases not matched to a gene: 8. Looked up from germline, CDR1 is MGHRA and CDR2 is YSYEKL. This CDR3 has 16 amino acids. CDR3 amino acids: CASSHAGTGFDSPLHF. In DNA, the CDR3 is TGCGCCAGCAGCCACGCCGGGACAGGGTTTGATTCACCCCTCCACTTT.

This clonotype was seen once. The V and J genes are TRBV5-4 and TRBJ2-7; 11 nucleotides agree with TRBD2. CDR3 length: 18 amino acids. Trimming removed 3 bases from V and 2 bases from J; junction bases left unmatched: 13. The germline V gene encodes CDR1 SGHNT and CDR2 YYREEE (reference sequence). Here the CDR3 DNA reads TGTGCCAGCAGCTCAGAGTCGACTAGCGGGAACACCCCCTACGAGCAGTACTTC. Protein product: CASSSESTSGNTPYEQYF.

The chain recombines TRBV27 with TRBJ2-7; 10 nucleotides line up with TRBD1. From germline, CDR1 is MNHEY and CDR2 SMNVEV (reference sequence). The CDR3 is made up of 15 amino acids. V lost 5 bases and J lost 3; bases outside the gene matches: 7. Here the CDR3 reads CASSPTGGVGYEQYF. The CDR3 DNA reads as TGTGCCAGCAGTCCGACAGGGGGCGTTGGCTACGAGCAGTACTTC.

This chain links TRBV6-2 or TRBV6-3 with TRBJ1-1; 7 bases agree with TRBD1. With V trimmed by 4 bases and J by 7 bases, 12 bases remained unmatched. The germline V gene has CDR1 MNHEY and CDR2 SVGEGT. This CDR3 contains 15 residues. The DNA of the CDR3 is TGTGCCAGCAGTTCCGATAAGGTGACAGGGAATGAAGCTTTCTTT. The encoded protein is CASSSDKVTGNEAFF.

The chain uses TRBV20-1 and TRBJ2-7, with 8 bases identical to TRBD1. The CDR3 runs to 15 residues. Trimming at V came to 3 bases and at J to 3 bases, leaving 10 bases not matched to a gene. The germline V gene encodes CDR1 DFQATT and CDR2 SNEGSKA (reference sequence). CDR3 in DNA: TGCAGTGCTAGTTCTTCCGGGACAGGAAACTACGAGCAGTACTTC. Its protein product is CSASSSGTGNYEQYF.

This clonotype was detected a few times. The rearrangement links TRBV10-3 to TRBJ2-1, with D perhaps matching TRBD1 or TRBD2 (6 bases each). Germline loops: CDR1 ENHRY, CDR2 SYGVKD. The V end lost 7 bases, the J end lost 6 bases, and 16 bases lay between the germline ends. The CDR3 is 14 residues long. The CDR3 loop reads CAIMGPGAPNEQFF. CDR3 in DNA: TGTGCCATCATGGGGCCGGGGGCCCCCAATGAGCAGTTCTTC.

This clonotype turned up a few times. The V and J genes are TRBV6-2 or TRBV6-3 and TRBJ1-2; 7 nucleotides line up with TRBD1. CDR1 is MNHEY, CDR2 SVGEGT, per germline. The CDR3 contains 13 residues. The V segment lost 8 bases and the J segment 4 bases; nucleotides outside the gene matches: 7. The CDR3 nucleotides are TGTGCCAGCGCGACAGGGAGCGTCTATGGCTACACCTTC. Amino acids: CASATGSVYGYTF.